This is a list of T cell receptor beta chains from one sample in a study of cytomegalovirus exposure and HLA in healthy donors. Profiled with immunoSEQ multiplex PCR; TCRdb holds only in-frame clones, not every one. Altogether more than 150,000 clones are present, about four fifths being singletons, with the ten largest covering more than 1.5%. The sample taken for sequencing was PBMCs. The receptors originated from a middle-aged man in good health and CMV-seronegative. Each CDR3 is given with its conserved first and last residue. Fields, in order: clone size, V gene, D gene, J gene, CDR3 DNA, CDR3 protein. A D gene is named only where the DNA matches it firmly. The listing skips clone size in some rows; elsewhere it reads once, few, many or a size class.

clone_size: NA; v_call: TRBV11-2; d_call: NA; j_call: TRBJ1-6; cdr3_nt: TGTGCCAGCAGCCTTGATAGGACAGCCCCTAGGCCCCTCCACTTT; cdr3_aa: CASSLDRTAPRPLHF
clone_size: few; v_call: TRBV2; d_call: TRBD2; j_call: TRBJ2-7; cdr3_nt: TGTGCCGGCTCGAAGTCCAGGGCGGGGGACGAGCAGTACTTC; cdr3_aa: CAGSKSRAGDEQYF
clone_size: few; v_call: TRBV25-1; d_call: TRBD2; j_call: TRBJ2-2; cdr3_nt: TGTGCCAGCAGTGAATTACTAGCGGAAGACACCGGGGAGCTGTTTTTT; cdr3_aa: CASSELLAEDTGELFF
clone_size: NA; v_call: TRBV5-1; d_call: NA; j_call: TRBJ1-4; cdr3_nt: TGCGCCAGCGGCCCAGGGGTCCCGACTAATGAAAAACTGTTTTTT; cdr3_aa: CASGPGVPTNEKLFF
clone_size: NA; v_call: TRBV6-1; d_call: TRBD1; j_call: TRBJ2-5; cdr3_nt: TGTGCCAGCACTGGACAGGGGGCTGGAGAGACCCAGTACTTC; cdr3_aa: CASTGQGAGETQYF
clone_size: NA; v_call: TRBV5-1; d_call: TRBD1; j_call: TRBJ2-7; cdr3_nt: TGCGCCAGCAGCGACGGGACAGGGTGGTACGAGCAGTACTTC; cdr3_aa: CASSDGTGWYEQYF
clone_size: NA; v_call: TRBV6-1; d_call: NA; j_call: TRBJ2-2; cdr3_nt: TGTGCCAGCAGCCTGACTATAGCGAACACCGGGGAGCTGTTTTTT; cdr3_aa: CASSLTIANTGELFF
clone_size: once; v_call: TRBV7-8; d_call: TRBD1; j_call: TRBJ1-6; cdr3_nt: TGTGCCAGCAGCTTAGGGCAGGGGGATAATTCACCCCTCCACTTT; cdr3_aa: CASSLGQGDNSPLHF
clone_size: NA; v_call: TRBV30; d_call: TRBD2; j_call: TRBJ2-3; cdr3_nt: TGTGCCTGGAGCCCCTCTGGTAGCGGGTACGCAGATACGCAGTATTTT; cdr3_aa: CAWSPSGSGYADTQYF
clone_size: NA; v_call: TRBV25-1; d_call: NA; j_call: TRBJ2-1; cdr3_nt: TGTGCCAGCAGTGTCACTCGGAGCTCCTACAATGAGCAGTTCTTC; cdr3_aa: CASSVTRSSYNEQFF
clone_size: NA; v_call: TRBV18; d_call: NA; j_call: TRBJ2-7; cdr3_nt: TGTGCCAGCTCACCCCCGGGACAAGGGGGCTACGAGCAGTACTTC; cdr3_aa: CASSPPGQGGYEQYF
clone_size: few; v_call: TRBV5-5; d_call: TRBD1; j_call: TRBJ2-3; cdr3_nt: TGTGCCAGCAGCCGGACAGGGAGCCGTACAGATACGCAGTATTTT; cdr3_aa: CASSRTGSRTDTQYF
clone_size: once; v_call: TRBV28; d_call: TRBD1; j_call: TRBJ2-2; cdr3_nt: TGTGCCAGCACCAAAGCGGGACAGGGCGCCGGGGAGCTGTTTTTT; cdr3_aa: CASTKAGQGAGELFF
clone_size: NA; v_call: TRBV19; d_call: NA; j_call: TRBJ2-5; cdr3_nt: TGTGCCAGTAGAAACGAGGACCAAGAGACCCAGTACTTC; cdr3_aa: CASRNEDQETQYF